A single sample is the source of the 24 T cell receptor beta chains below, sequenced in a study of blood T cell repertoires in COVID-19. Assay: immunoSEQ multiplex PCR; the TCRdb copy retains only in-frame clones and omits some. The sample holds a few hundred thousand clones, 85% seen once. Sequenced material: peripheral blood. The receptors come from a young woman with acute or convalescent COVID-19.

Comments on this clone: This CDR3 is also generated by other DNA sequences in the sample. The V gene is TRBV27, the J gene TRBJ1-5; no firm D call. The CDR3 is 14 amino acids. The germline V and J ends were trimmed by 4 bases and 0 bases, with 7 bases remaining between them. In germline, CDR1 is MNHEY, CDR2 SMNVEV (reference sequence). CDR3 sequence reads: CASSSGYSNQPQHF. CDR3 bases: TGTGCCAGCAGTTCAGGTTATAGCAATCAGCCCCAGCATTTT.

CDR3 nucleotide sequence: TGTGCCAGCAGATTGACTAGCGGGGGGCCCTACGAGCAGTACTTC. Translated: CASRLTSGGPYEQYF. V usage is TRBV2 and J usage is TRBJ2-7, with 13 bases aligning to TRBD2. This CDR3 spans 15 amino acids. Germline V gene data show CDR1 as SNHLY and CDR2 as FYNNEI. Trimming cost V 6 bases and J 2 bases; bases outside gene matches: 4.

V and J are TRBV9 and TRBJ2-1, with TRBD1 matching 9 bases. Germline CDR1 reads SGDLS; CDR2 reads YYNGEE. J was trimmed by 7 bases and V by 2 bases; bases with no gene match: 7. The CDR3 covers 15 residues. The CDR3 loop is CASSVAGTGTNEQFF. For the CDR3, the DNA is TGTGCCAGCAGCGTTGCCGGGACAGGGACGAATGAGCAGTTCTTC.

Details on this clone: Other nucleotide sequences from this sample produce the same CDR3. The gene calls are TRBV18 and TRBJ1-5; D may be TRBD1 (5 bases). Germline CDR1 and CDR2: KGHSH and LQKENI. There are 15 residues in the CDR3. Trimming left V 3 bases short and J 0 bases short, with 9 bases between. Written as DNA, the CDR3 is TGTGCCAGCTCACCTATGCAGGGTAGCAATCAGCCCCAGCATTTT. Translated, it gives CASSPMQGSNQPQHF.

The chain joins TRBV21-1 to TRBJ2-3; the D call TRBD2 from the table was never checked on the DNA. TRBV21-1 is labeled a pseudogene. The CDR3 is 15 residues long. The chain's CDR3 is CASSKKRDGADTQYF. CDR3 DNA: TGTGCCAGCAGCAAAAAGAGGGATGGGGCAGATACGCAGTATTTT.

The genes are TRBV7-6 and TRBJ2-3; 12 bases are a match to TRBD2. V lost 5 bases to trimming and J lost 6 bases; unmatched junction nucleotides: 6. CDR1 SGHVS and CDR2 FNYEAQ come from the germline V gene. The CDR3 is 15 residues long. The CDR3 protein is CASSATSGGSDTQYF. The CDR3 bases are TGTGCCAGCAGCGCTACTAGCGGGGGGTCCGATACGCAGTATTTT.

The rearrangement joins TRBV11-2 to TRBJ2-1, with 8 bases matching TRBD2. The CDR3 extends over 14 amino acids. Germline V gives CDR1 SGHAT, CDR2 FQNNGV. J was trimmed by 8 bases and V by 1 base; bases with no gene match: 4. Here the CDR3 reads CASSLAGGEDEQFF. The CDR3 DNA is TGTGCCAGCAGCTTAGCGGGGGGGGAAGATGAGCAGTTCTTC. The whole variable domain, remainder taken from reference TRBV11-2 and TRBJ2-1, is EAGVAQSPRYKIIEKRQSVAFWCNPISGHATLYWYQQILGQGPKLLIQFQNNGVVDDSQLPKDRFSAERLKGVDSTLKIQPAKLEDSAVYLCASSLAGGEDEQFFGPGTRLTVL.

This chain connects TRBV6-6 to TRBJ1-4; D may be TRBD1 (5 bases). Trimming shortened V by 5 bases and J by 15 bases, and 19 bases separated the two germline ends. Germline V gives CDR1 MNHNY, CDR2 SVGAGI (reference sequence). This CDR3 contains 13 residues. The DNA for the CDR3 is TGTGCCAGCAGTCAACAGGAAACTAATGGGGTGTTTTTT. It translates to CASSQQETNGVFF.

CDR3 nucleotides: TGCAGCACGGGGGACAGGGACATCTATGGCTACACCTTC. This codes for CSTGDRDIYGYTF. This rearrangement joins TRBV29-1 to TRBJ1-2, with TRBD1 matching 9 bases. There are 13 residues in the CDR3. Losses at the gene ends were 8 bases for V and 4 bases for J; bases not matched to a gene: 8. Germline CDR1 reads SQVTM; CDR2 reads ANQGSEA. Filled out from reference TRBV29-1 and TRBJ1-2, the complete variable domain reads SAVISQKPSRDICQRGTSLTIQCQVDSQVTMMFWYRQQPGQSLTLIATANQGSEATYESGFVIDKFPISRPNLTFSTLTVSNMSPEDSSIYLCSTGDRDIYGYTFGSGTRLTVV.

A few counts support this clone. CDR3: CASSVTGTGGAYGYTF. The CDR3 bases are TGTGCCAGCAGCGTTACCGGGACAGGGGGGGCCTATGGCTACACCTTC. The chain uses TRBV9 and TRBJ1-2; 11 bases are a match to TRBD1. Looked up from germline, CDR1 is SGDLS and CDR2 is YYNGEE. The V gene end was trimmed by 2 bases and the J gene end by 4 bases; junction bases not matched to a gene: 7. The CDR3 runs 16 residues.

The chain links TRBV11-2 to TRBJ2-3; 12 positions agree with TRBD2. Germline V gives CDR1 SGHAT, CDR2 FQNNGV. The CDR3 has 16 amino acids. The V and J ends lost 4 bases and 3 bases, in that order; junction bases with no gene match: 5. CDR3: CASSWTTSGRTDTQYF. The CDR3 coding sequence is TGTGCCAGCAGCTGGACGACTAGCGGGAGAACAGATACGCAGTATTTT.

The rearrangement joins TRBV6-5 to TRBJ2-1; tentative D call: TRBD1 (6 bases). Between the trimmed V and J ends, which lost 10 bases and 5 bases, there was a span of 18 bases. Per the germline V gene, CDR1 is MNHEY and CDR2 is SVGAGI. The CDR3 runs 14 residues. In DNA form, the CDR3 reads TGTGCCACCAGGACAGTTTCCTCAAACAATGAGCAGTTCTTC. Translating gives CATRTVSSNNEQFF.

The V call is TRBV5-1, the J call TRBJ1-1; D is undetermined. The length of the CDR3 is 13 residues. V lost 2 bases and J lost 1, with 6 bases in between. Germline V CDR1 and CDR2: SGHRS, YFSETQ. CDR3 region: CASSFPENTEAFF. The CDR3 nucleotides are TGCGCCAGCAGCTTCCCAGAGAACACTGAAGCTTTCTTT.

V and J are TRBV3-1 (or the pseudogene TRBV3-2) and TRBJ1-4, with TRBD1 identical over 9 bases. Germline CDR1 reads LGHDT; CDR2 reads YNNKEL (reference sequence). Losses at the gene ends were 11 bases for V and 7 bases for J; bases not matched to a gene: 5. The CDR3 is 12 residues long. CDR3: CAYGTGSEKLFF. In DNA form, the CDR3 reads TGTGCCTACGGGACAGGGAGTGAAAAACTGTTTTTT.

This clone appeared a few times. This chain connects TRBV28 to TRBJ1-2; no reliable D call. Trimming removed 8 bases from V and 3 bases from J, with 7 bases in between. The CDR3 is 11 residues long. CDR1 and CDR2 from the germline V gene are MDHEN and SYDVKM. CDR3 coding DNA: TGTGCCAGCGGGCAGTACTATGGCTACACCTTC. It codes for CASGQYYGYTF.

The rearrangement joins TRBV5-5 to TRBJ1-4, with a tentative D call TRBD1 (6 bases). V was clipped by 2 bases and J by 4 bases, with 9 bases between them. From germline, CDR1 is SGHKS and CDR2 YYEKEE (reference sequence). The CDR3 length is 14 residues. The CDR3 DNA reads TGTGCCAGCAGCTTCCAGGGGTTTAATGAAAAACTGTTTTTT. It translates to CASSFQGFNEKLFF.

The chain carries TRBV20-1 and TRBJ1-2; the match to TRBD1 covers 7 bases. Losses at the gene ends were 6 bases for V and 8 bases for J; bases not matched to a gene: 3. The CDR3 consists of 10 residues. CDR1 and CDR2 from the germline V gene are DFQATT and SNEGSKA (reference sequence). The CDR3 reads CSAGGQGYTF. The CDR3 DNA sequence: TGCAGTGCAGGGGGACAGGGCTACACCTTC.

The gene calls are TRBV9 and TRBJ1-2, with D possibly matching TRBD1 (6 bases). The V gene lost 3 bases and the J gene lost 11 bases, with 11 bases spanning the gap. CDR1 is SGDLS, CDR2 YYNGEE, per germline. CDR3 length: 11 amino acids. CDR3 sequence (DNA): TGTGCCAGCAGCGCAAAGGGGGAATACACCTTC. As protein: CASSAKGEYTF.

The rearrangement links TRBV15 to TRBJ2-5; 9 bases match TRBD1. Looked up from germline, CDR1 is LNHNV and CDR2 is YYDKDF (reference sequence). With 3 bases clipped from V and 1 base from J, the junction kept 6 bases outside the gene matches. This CDR3 contains 16 residues. The chain's CDR3 is CATSRAGTGSQETQYF. Here the CDR3 DNA reads TGTGCCACCAGCAGGGCCGGGACAGGGTCCCAAGAGACCCAGTACTTC.

This clone was observed a handful of times. CDR3 region: CASSPTDNQPQHF. The CDR3 DNA reads TGCGCCAGCAGCCCCACAGATAATCAGCCCCAGCATTTT. This chain joins TRBV5-1 and TRBJ1-5; no definite D call. The germline V gene encodes CDR1 SGHRS and CDR2 YFSETQ. V lost 4 bases, J lost 4 bases, and 9 bases lay in between. This CDR3 is 13 amino acids long.

This clone was recorded many times. The genes are TRBV4-1 and TRBJ1-4; D gene ambiguous. V gave up 8 bases and J gave up 7 bases, with 11 bases separating them. From germline, CDR1 is MGHRA and CDR2 YSYEKL. The CDR3 sequence is 12 residues long. This CDR3 is CASSWASEKLFF. The CDR3 nucleotides are TGCGCCAGCTCCTGGGCGAGTGAAAAACTGTTTTTT.

CDR3 DNA: TGCAGTGCTAGTAAGGGGCAGTTGGGTCAGCCCCAGCATTTT. Translated: CSASKGQLGQPQHF. The chain combines TRBV20-1 with TRBJ1-5; tentatively, D is TRBD1 (5 bases). The CDR3 totals 14 residues. The V and J ends lost 3 bases and 6 bases respectively, with 15 bases between them. Germline CDR1 and CDR2: DFQATT and SNEGSKA (reference sequence).

The CDR3 loop is CASSGVSGLEQYF. Written as DNA, the CDR3 is TGTGCCAGCTCAGGAGTCTCAGGGCTTGAGCAGTACTTC. This chain connects TRBV18 to TRBJ2-7; D possibly corresponds to TRBD1 (5 bases). The CDR3 runs 13 residues. CDR1 KGHSH and CDR2 LQKENI come from the germline V gene. The ends were cut back, 5 bases at V and 7 bases at J, with 15 bases in the middle.

This chain links TRBV9 with TRBJ1-2, with D hard to call. CDR1 and CDR2 (germline): SGDLS, YYNGEE. The V gene lost 0 bases and the J gene lost 1 base, with 13 bases spanning the gap. CDR3 length equals 16 residues. CDR3 sequence: CASSVGWSKDNYGYTF. In nucleotides, the CDR3 is TGTGCCAGCAGCGTAGGGTGGAGTAAGGATAACTATGGCTACACCTTC.